Following are 16 T cell receptor beta chains from one sample sequenced in a study of T cell repertoires in cytomegalovirus infection. These receptors' targets are unknown. MiXCR, run by TCRdb on the reads, gives a single entry per CDR3 protein. The sample yields hundreds of thousands of distinct CDR3 sequences, around a third seen once. Here the sequenced sample was cultured PBMCs, taken from culture after CMV antigen stimulation. These receptors all come from a human donor in good health (CMV status not recorded). Some clones in this sample may be carry-over from other donors' samples.

The genes are TRBV19 and TRBJ2-1; D is possibly TRBD1 (6 bases). This CDR3 contains 14 residues. V gave up 0 bases and J gave up 10 bases, with 13 bases separating them. Germline CDR1 LNHDA, CDR2 SQIVND (reference sequence). CDR3: CASSIDSPQGEQFF. The CDR3, as DNA: TGTGCCAGTAGTATAGATTCGCCCCAGGGGGAGCAGTTCTTC.

This clonotype was seen a handful of times. The genes are TRBV12-3 or TRBV12-4 and TRBJ2-1; D unresolved. The CDR3 length is 13 residues. V gave up 4 bases and J gave up 7 bases, with 11 bases separating them. The CDR3 loop is CASSWPARNEQFF. The DNA of the CDR3 is TGTGCCAGCAGTTGGCCAGCACGGAATGAGCAGTTCTTC.

Only a few counts were recorded for this clonotype. This rearrangement joins TRBV6-5 to TRBJ2-7; perhaps TRBD2 as D (6 bases). This CDR3 is built from 12 residues. Trimming cost V 8 bases and J 4 bases, with 12 bases left between them. CDR1 MNHEY and CDR2 SVGAGI come from the germline V gene. CDR3 region: CASGRNRYEQYF. For the CDR3, the DNA is TGTGCCAGCGGGAGGAATAGGTACGAGCAGTACTTC.

J is TRBJ1-2 and V is TRBV29-1, with D unresolved. Looked up from germline, CDR1 is SQVTM and CDR2 is ANQGSEA. CDR3 size: 13 residues. The V and J ends lost 2 bases and 4 bases respectively, with 11 bases between them. The CDR3 here is CSVERSPSYGYTF. In nucleotides, the CDR3 is TGCAGCGTTGAAAGAAGTCCTAGCTATGGCTACACCTTC.

This clonotype came up a few times. The chain carries TRBV6-5 and TRBJ1-1; the D is unclear. Germline V gene lookup returns CDR1 MNHEY and CDR2 SVGAGI. Trimming removed 0 bases at V and 1 base at J, with 12 bases between. CDR3 length: 16 amino acids. The CDR3 loop is CASSYSRGTPNTEAFF. The DNA for the CDR3 is TGTGCCAGCAGTTACTCACGGGGAACCCCGAACACTGAAGCTTTCTTT.

This clonotype was detected many times. The rearrangement links TRBV7-2 to TRBJ2-3, with D perhaps TRBD2 (6 bases). The germline V and J ends were trimmed by 3 bases and 5 bases, with 9 bases remaining between them. The CDR3 sequence is 13 residues long. CDR1 SGHTA and CDR2 FQGNSA come from the germline V gene. CDR3 region: CASSFGAGDTQYF. The CDR3 coding sequence is TGTGCCAGCAGCTTCGGAGCGGGAGATACGCAGTATTTT. Complete variable domain (other parts from reference TRBV7-2 and TRBJ2-3): GAGVSQSPSNKVTEKGKDVELRCDPISGHTALYWYRQSLGQGLEFLIYFQGNSAPDKSGLPSDRFSAERTGGSVSTLTIQRTQQEDSAVYLCASSFGAGDTQYFGPGTRLTVL.

This clonotype was counted at least ten times. CDR3 sequence (DNA): TGTGCCAGCAGACGAAGCGGGAGGGACAATGAGCAGTTCTTC. This gives the protein CASRRSGRDNEQFF. The chain uses TRBV7-2 and TRBJ2-1, with 10 bases aligning to TRBD2. V lost 6 bases and J lost 5; bases outside the gene matches: 4. This CDR3 has 14 residues. CDR1 SGHTA and CDR2 FQGNSA come from the germline V gene.

The chain couples TRBV20-1 to TRBJ1-3; D ambiguous. The CDR3 extends over 14 amino acids. Germline values: CDR1 DFQATT, CDR2 SNEGSKA (reference sequence). The V gene lost 1 base and the J gene lost 4 bases, with 11 bases spanning the gap. In DNA, the CDR3 is TGCAGTGCTAGAGGGAACGGTTGGGGAAACACCATATATTTT. It yields the protein CSARGNGWGNTIYF.

The chain has TRBV11-1 and TRBJ2-1, with D possibly matching TRBD2 (6 bases). Germline-derived CDR1 and CDR2 are SGHAT and FQDESV (reference sequence). CDR3 length: 14 amino acids. Deletions cut 5 bases from V and 3 bases from J, with 11 bases between. The DNA of the CDR3 is TGTGCCAGCAGCAATCGGGACTTCTACAATGAGCAGTTCTTC. This translates into CASSNRDFYNEQFF.

This clonotype was detected many times. This chain connects TRBV7-8 to TRBJ2-3; D remains unclear. Between the trimmed V and J ends, which lost 1 base and 3 bases, there was a span of 11 bases. Germline V gene sequence: CDR1 SGHVS, CDR2 FQNEAQ. This CDR3 is built from 15 residues. DNA for the CDR3: TGTGCCAGCAGCTTAGTAATGACTCCAACAGATACGCAGTATTTT. Protein sequence: CASSLVMTPTDTQYF.

The chain's CDR3 is CSARQRDTDTQYF. The CDR3 nucleotides are TGCAGTGCTAGACAGCGGGATACAGATACGCAGTATTTT. This chain connects TRBV20-1 to TRBJ2-3, with 7 bases lining up with TRBD2. V shed 2 bases and J 3 bases; nucleotides not matched to a gene: 2. The CDR3 consists of 13 residues. Germline V gives CDR1 DFQATT, CDR2 SNEGSKA (reference sequence).

The rearrangement uses TRBV7-9 and TRBJ2-5; tentatively, D is TRBD1 or TRBD2 (5 bases each). The germline V gene has CDR1 SEHNR and CDR2 FQNEAQ (reference sequence). Trimming removed 4 bases at V and 5 bases at J, with 14 bases between. There are 14 residues in the CDR3. CDR3 residues: CASSSRGTRETQYF. In nucleotides, the CDR3 is TGTGCCAGCAGCTCCCGGGGCACCCGGGAGACCCAGTACTTC.

This clonotype occurred many times. This chain joins TRBV7-2 and TRBJ1-3; D not certain. The CDR3 runs 15 residues. V was shortened by 5 bases and J by 2 bases, with 13 bases between the two germline ends. Germline V gene data show CDR1 as SGHTA and CDR2 as FQGNSA. The CDR3 sequence is CASSPMVGTGNTIYF. The DNA of the CDR3 is TGTGCCAGCAGCCCGATGGTGGGAACTGGAAACACCATATATTTT.

The chain joins TRBV6-5 to TRBJ2-7; 11 bases match TRBD2. This CDR3 has 15 residues. V lost 0 bases to trimming and J lost 4 bases; unmatched junction nucleotides: 2. The V gene's germline CDR1 is MNHEY and CDR2 SVGAGI. CDR3 sequence (DNA): TGTGCCAGCAGTTACTCCAGACTAGCGGGGTACGAGCAGTACTTC. It specifies CASSYSRLAGYEQYF.

The chain links TRBV7-9 to TRBJ1-3; a weak D match, TRBD1 (6 bases). The V gene's germline CDR1 is SEHNR and CDR2 FQNEAQ (reference sequence). V was trimmed by 7 bases and J by 3 bases, leaving 16 bases between them. CDR3 length equals 15 residues. The CDR3 is CASKYGGGSGNTIYF. The CDR3 DNA reads as TGTGCCAGCAAGTACGGAGGGGGTAGTGGAAACACCATATATTTT.

This clonotype was detected a few times. The gene calls are TRBV6-5 and TRBJ2-6; tentatively, D is TRBD1 or TRBD2 (5 bases each). This CDR3 comprises 15 residues. Trimming left V 6 bases short and J 18 bases short, with 27 bases between. Looked up from germline, CDR1 is MNHEY and CDR2 is SVGAGI. The CDR3 coding sequence is TGTGCCAGCAGGCTCCGTGTCGGCAGGGAGAGCTCCCAGACTTTC. Translated: CASRLRVGRESSQTF.